This T cell receptor (beta chain) came from a study of OX40 agonist ivuxolimab in advanced cancers. Whole-study results and caveats: It was also the case that some nonresponders had low normalized T-cell clonal expansion.

Profiling relied on immunoSEQ multiplex PCR, and the TCRdb table lists in-frame clones only, not all of them. The repertoire includes some 73,000 clones, approximately 86% of them detected once, and approximately 8% sits in the top ten. On this clone: Its antigen remains unknown.

CDR3 length: 15 residues. V was shortened by 2 bases and J by 4 bases, with 17 bases between the two germline ends. The germline V gene encodes CDR1 GTSNPN and CDR2 SVGIG (reference sequence). V and J are TRBV30 and TRBJ2-5; D is possibly TRBD2 (6 bases). This sequence originates from an adult with an advanced solid tumor such as melanoma, head and neck, liver or kidney cancer. The sample in question was CD4+ or CD8+ T cells sorted from blood, obtained in a trial of the OX40 agonist ivuxolimab. CDR3 nucleotide sequence: TGTGCCTGGAGTTTACCTACGGGGGTTCGAGAGACCCAGTACTTC. Translated: CAWSLPTGVRETQYF.